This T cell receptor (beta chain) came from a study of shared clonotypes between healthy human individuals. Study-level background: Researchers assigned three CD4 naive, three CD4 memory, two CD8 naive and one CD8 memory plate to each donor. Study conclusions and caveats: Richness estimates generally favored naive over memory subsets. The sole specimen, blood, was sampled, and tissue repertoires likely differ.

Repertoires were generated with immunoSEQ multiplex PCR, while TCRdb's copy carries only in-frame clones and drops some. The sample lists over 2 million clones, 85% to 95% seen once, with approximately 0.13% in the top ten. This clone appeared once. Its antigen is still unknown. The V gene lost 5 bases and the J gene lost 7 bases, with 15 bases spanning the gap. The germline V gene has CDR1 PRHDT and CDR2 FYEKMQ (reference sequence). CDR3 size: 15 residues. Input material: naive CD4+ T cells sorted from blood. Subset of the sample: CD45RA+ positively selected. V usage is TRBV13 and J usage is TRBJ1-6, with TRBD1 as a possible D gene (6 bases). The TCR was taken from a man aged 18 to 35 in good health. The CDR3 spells CASSLNRGANSPLHF. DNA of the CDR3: TGTGCCAGCAGCCTAAACCGGGGGGCAAATTCACCCCTCCACTTT.